A selection of T cell receptor beta chains follows, all from one sample in a study of cytomegalovirus exposure and HLA in healthy donors. Sequenced by immunoSEQ multiplex PCR; TCRdb stores in-frame clones only, minus some. In the table there are 180,000 or so clones, roughly 85% of which are singletons. Sequencing input: PBMCs. The receptors come from a man in his fifties in good health and CMV-seropositive. The conserved cysteine and the conserved F or W are not part of the CDR3 here. A D gene is named only where the DNA matches it firmly. Expanded clones get a size class; other rows say once, few or many, or leave the size out.

size,V,length,J,D,CDR3
few,TRBV6-5,13,TRBJ1-3,NA,ASSYQGRAGNTIY
NA,TRBV6-5,11,TRBJ1-1,NA,ASRITGNTEAF
NA,TRBV7-8,13,TRBJ1-6,NA,ASRIGESYNSPLH
NA,TRBV18,14,TRBJ1-2,TRBD1,ASSPPGQGAVNGYT
NA,TRBV7-6,14,TRBJ2-3,TRBD2,ASSASGGFSTDTQY
NA,TRBV9,14,TRBJ2-5,TRBD2,ASSEATGTRTATQY
once,TRBV10-3,12,TRBJ1-1,NA,AITAGGAGTEAF
NA,TRBV7-2,11,TRBJ1-1,TRBD1,ASSSDRGTEAF
NA,TRBV5-5,13,TRBJ2-7,NA,ASSLGGSATYEQY
NA,TRBV10-3,12,TRBJ1-5,NA,ATNTGTSNQPQH
NA,TRBV13,13,TRBJ1-2,TRBD1,ASSPGTGGNYGYT
NA,TRBV6-4,11,TRBJ2-2,NA,ASSDSQTGELF
NA,TRBV6-4,13,TRBJ1-3,NA,ASSDSMEVENTIY
few,TRBV4-1,11,TRBJ2-1,NA,ASSPETGNEQF
NA,TRBV15,12,TRBJ2-1,TRBD2,ATSRDRGVGEQF
NA,TRBV7-2,10,TRBJ1-2,NA,ASRSGVYGYT
NA,TRBV5-1,12,TRBJ1-2,NA,ASSLGDTWDGYT
few,TRBV5-6,13,TRBJ1-1,NA,ASSPRQLMNTEAF
few,TRBV6-5,11,TRBJ1-1,NA,ASSTGSPTYAF
NA,TRBV5-5,12,TRBJ2-3,TRBD1,ASSPTGVTDTQY
few,TRBV7-9,13,TRBJ2-3,TRBD1,ASSRTGQGADTQY
NA,TRBV7-7,11,TRBJ2-5,NA,ASSRDRTQTQY
NA,TRBV6-6,12,TRBJ2-7,NA,ASSYGPGVREQY
NA,TRBV5-4,10,TRBJ1-2,NA,ASMGGEYGYT
NA,TRBV18,13,TRBJ1-4,TRBD1,ASSHQGATNEKLF
NA,TRBV6-4,12,TRBJ2-2,TRBD2,ATGGAANTGELF
NA,TRBV7-9,14,TRBJ1-6,NA,ASSGTGGSRGSPLH
once,TRBV9,12,TRBJ2-3,NA,ASSELQGTDTQY
NA,TRBV7-8,11,TRBJ1-6,NA,ASSLDAGSPLH
NA,TRBV5-1,12,TRBJ2-7,TRBD1,ASSSGQGGYEQY